This is a list of T cell receptor beta chains from one sample in a study of shared clonotypes between healthy human individuals. Method: immunoSEQ multiplex PCR; TCRdb's copy keeps in-frame clones and lacks some. The sample contains 520,000 or so clones, 75% to 85% of which appear only once. What was sequenced was PBMCs. Receptors were obtained from a woman between 40 and 50 years old in good health. Some clones in this sample may be carry-over from other donors' samples. Both conserved end residues are part of each CDR3. A D gene is named only where the DNA matches it firmly. Clone size is not always given. Where it is, it says once, few, many or a class for expanded clones.

V	D	size	J	DNA	CDR3
TRBV7-3	.	.	TRBJ1-3	TGTGCCAGCAGCTTGGGACCGCTGAGCTCTGGAAACACCATATATTTT	CASSLGPLSSGNTIYF
TRBV18	.	.	TRBJ2-3	TGTGCCAGCTCACCGCGACGAGAGGGTGATACGCAGTATTTT	CASSPRREGDTQYF
TRBV27	.	.	TRBJ1-5	TGTGCCAGCAGTTTATCCTTTGGGGTACGACAGCCCCAGCATTTT	CASSLSFGVRQPQHF
TRBV2	TRBD2	.	TRBJ2-3	TGTGCCAGCAGAGGACTAGCGAACACAGATACGCAGTATTTT	CASRGLANTDTQYF
TRBV30	.	.	TRBJ2-5	TGTGCCTGGAGCGGCGGAGTCCAAGAGACCCAGTACTTC	CAWSGGVQETQYF
TRBV5-1	TRBD1	.	TRBJ2-7	TGCGCCAGCAGCTTGGGACAGGGTTCCTACGAGCAGTACTTC	CASSLGQGSYEQYF
TRBV4-2	TRBD2	.	TRBJ2-3	TGTGCCAGCAGCCAGGTCTTCCCGGGACTAGCGGAAACAGATACGCAGTATTTT	CASSQVFPGLAETDTQYF
TRBV7-2	.	few	TRBJ2-2	TGTGCCAGCAGCCCTCTAAGGAGGAACACCGGGGAGCTGTTTTTT	CASSPLRRNTGELFF
TRBV6-1	.	.	TRBJ1-5	TGTGCCAGCAGTGAAAGTTGGGGATATAGCAATCAGCCCCAGCATTTT	CASSESWGYSNQPQHF
TRBV2	TRBD2	.	TRBJ2-5	TGTGCCAGCAGTCTCCTGGGGGGGGAAGGGACCCAGTACTTC	CASSLLGGEGTQYF
TRBV19	TRBD1	.	TRBJ1-2	TGTGCCAGTAGTATGATCCCGGACAGGAACTATGGCTACACCTTC	CASSMIPDRNYGYTF
TRBV30	.	.	TRBJ2-5	TGTGCCTGGAGTCGGGGGGCTGAGACCCAGTACTTC	CAWSRGAETQYF
TRBV28	TRBD1	few	TRBJ2-7	TGTGCCAGCCCCAGGGGGTCTGAGCAGTACTTC	CASPRGSEQYF
TRBV7-3	TRBD1	few	TRBJ2-2	TGTGCCAGCAGGAGGACAGGGCGGGGAACGGTAACCGGGGAGCTGTTTTTT	CASRRTGRGTVTGELFF
TRBV6-4	TRBD2	.	TRBJ2-1	TGTGCCAGCAGTGAAAAGGCGGGAGACTCCTACAATGAGCAGTTCTTC	CASSEKAGDSYNEQFF
TRBV28	TRBD1	.	TRBJ2-7	TGTGCCAGCAGTTTTAGTCCGACAGGGTTTACCTACGAGCAGTACTTC	CASSFSPTGFTYEQYF